This is a list of T cell receptor beta chains from one sample in a study of T cell responses to AZD1222 COVID-19 vaccine. Generated by immunoSEQ multiplex PCR, the TCRdb table keeps only in-frame clones and is missing some. The sample lists about 120,000 clones, about 90% occurring once. The material sequenced was peripheral blood, taken on day 0 of AZD1222 vaccination. All receptors come from an adult in good health. Each CDR3 is given with its conserved first and last residue. The D gene is left open where the match is weak. Clone size appears in some rows only: once, few, many, or a class for an expanded clone.

j_gene | abundance | v_gene | d_gene | CDR3nt | CDR3aa
TRBJ2-1 | once | TRBV7-2 | TRBD2 | TGTGCCAGCAGCGCCCAGCCACCTCTAGCGGGAGGGGTAAATGAGCAGTTCTTC | CASSAQPPLAGGVNEQFF
TRBJ1-1 | NA | TRBV5-1 | NA | TGCGCCAGCAGCTTGGCAAGCGGGGGGGTTTGGTCTGAAGCTTTCTTT | CASSLASGGVWSEAFF
TRBJ2-5 | NA | TRBV2 | TRBD2 | TGTGCCAGCAGTGGGCCTAGCGGGGGCGGGACCCAGTACTTC | CASSGPSGGGTQYF
TRBJ1-2 | once | TRBV2 | NA | TGTGCCAGCAGCGGGACCCTCATCGCGGGCTACACCTTC | CASSGTLIAGYTF
TRBJ2-3 | NA | TRBV9 | NA | TGTGCCAGCAGCGTAGCCGGGTTTCTCACAGATACGCAGTATTTT | CASSVAGFLTDTQYF
TRBJ2-3 | once | TRBV7-9 | NA | TGTGCCAGCAGCTACCCCCAGAGCGGGCCCTTCACAGATACGCAGTATTTT | CASSYPQSGPFTDTQYF
TRBJ1-5 | NA | TRBV29-1 | NA | TGCAGCGTTGGTCTCGGGACCGGGCAGCCCCAGCATTTT | CSVGLGTGQPQHF
TRBJ2-2 | once | TRBV6-5 | NA | TGTGCCATCCGACCCAAACCCCTGAACACCGGGGAGCTGTTTTTT | CAIRPKPLNTGELFF
TRBJ1-1 | NA | TRBV30 | NA | TGTGCCTGGAGGGAAGTCGTCGCTTTCTTT | CAWREVVAFF
TRBJ2-1 | few | TRBV25-1 | NA | TGTGCCAGCAGAGAAGTCGGGGAGCAGTTCTTC | CASREVGEQFF
TRBJ2-7 | NA | TRBV13 | TRBD1 | TGTGCCAGCAGCTTAACCAGGACAGGCGAGTTGTACTTC | CASSLTRTGELYF
TRBJ1-5 | NA | TRBV4-1 | TRBD1 | TGCGCCAGCAGCCAATTACCATCGACAGGGGACGGGAAACAGCCCCAGCATTTT | CASSQLPSTGDGKQPQHF
TRBJ1-6 | NA | TRBV27 | NA | TGTGCCAGCCGGACAGTGTATAATTCACCCCTCCACTTT | CASRTVYNSPLHF
TRBJ2-7 | NA | TRBV28 | TRBD2 | TGTGCCAGCAGTCAAGCGGGACGCCGGGGCGTCTACGAGCAGTACTTC | CASSQAGRRGVYEQYF
TRBJ2-1 | few | TRBV6-5 | TRBD2 | TGTGCCAGCAGACCCGGACTAGCGGCTTCAGGTGAGCAGTTCTTC | CASRPGLAASGEQFF
TRBJ1-2 | NA | TRBV5-4 | TRBD1 | TGTGCCAGCAGCTTGGGAGGGACAGGGCTAAACTATGGCTACACCTTC | CASSLGGTGLNYGYTF
TRBJ2-1 | NA | TRBV27 | NA | TGTGCCAGCAGTTGGCGGGTCTCCGCGAATGAGCAGTTCTTC | CASSWRVSANEQFF
TRBJ2-6 | NA | TRBV7-9 | NA | TGTGCCAGCAGCCCACAGAGAGGGGGGGTCTCTGGGGCCAACGTCCTGACTTTC | CASSPQRGGVSGANVLTF
TRBJ2-1 | NA | TRBV5-1 | TRBD2 | TGCGCCACCGCGACTAGCGGGAGTCGCAATGAGCAGTTCTTC | CATATSGSRNEQFF
TRBJ1-4 | NA | TRBV19 | NA | TGTGCCAGTAGTCTTCTGGTTACCCGTGAAAAACTGTTTTTT | CASSLLVTREKLFF
TRBJ2-5 | NA | TRBV7-2 | TRBD1 | TGTGCCAGCAGCCAGAATATAAGGCCGGCAGGGGGCCAGGAGACCCAGTACTTC | CASSQNIRPAGGQETQYF
TRBJ2-3 | NA | TRBV27 | NA | TGTGCCAGCAGTTTACGGGCCGGCCGAACGGATACGCAGTATTTT | CASSLRAGRTDTQYF
TRBJ1-4 | NA | TRBV7-2 | NA | TGTGCCAGCACCCTTAGTGTCAGTGAAAAACTGTTTTTT | CASTLSVSEKLFF
TRBJ1-5 | NA | TRBV9 | NA | TGTGCCAGCAGCCCCCACAGTGGACAGCCTAATCAGCCCCAGCATTTT | CASSPHSGQPNQPQHF